This T cell receptor (beta chain) is drawn from a study of T cell changes during pregnancy in multiple sclerosis. The table came from immunoSEQ multiplex PCR; TCRdb's copy has only in-frame clones and leaves some out. The sample lists under 150,000 clones, 96% seen once, with 0.44% in the top ten. The sample holds a few counts of this clone. Germline CDR1 and CDR2: SGHRS and YFSETQ. The V end lost 4 bases, the J end lost 5 bases, and 15 bases lay between the germline ends. CDR3 length: 14 amino acids. The rearrangement uses TRBV5-1 and TRBJ1-1; D is ambiguous. The sequences come from peripheral blood, collected after pregnancy. This TCR came from a female donor with multiple sclerosis, enrolled in a pregnancy study. Here the CDR3 reads CASSVTSSGTEAFF. The CDR3 DNA reads as TGCGCCAGCAGCGTGACATCGTCGGGAACTGAAGCTTTCTTT.